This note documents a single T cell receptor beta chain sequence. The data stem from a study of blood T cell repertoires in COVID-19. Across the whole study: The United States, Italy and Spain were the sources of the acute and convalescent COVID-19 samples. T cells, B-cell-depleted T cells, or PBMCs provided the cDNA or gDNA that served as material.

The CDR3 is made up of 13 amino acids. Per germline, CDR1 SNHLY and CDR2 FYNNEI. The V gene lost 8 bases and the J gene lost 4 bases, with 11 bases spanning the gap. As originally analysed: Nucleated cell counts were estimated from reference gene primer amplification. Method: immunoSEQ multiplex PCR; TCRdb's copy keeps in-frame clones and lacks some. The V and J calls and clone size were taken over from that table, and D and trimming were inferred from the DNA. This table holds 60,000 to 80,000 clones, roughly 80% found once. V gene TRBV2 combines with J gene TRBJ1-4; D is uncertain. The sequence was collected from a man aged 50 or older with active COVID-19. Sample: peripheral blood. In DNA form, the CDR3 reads TGTGCCAGCCCACTTGAACTTAATGAAAAACTGTTTTTT. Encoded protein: CASPLELNEKLFF.